Below, 10 T cell receptor beta chains from the same sample are listed, as sequenced in a study of blood T cell repertoires in COVID-19. Using immunoSEQ multiplex PCR, the repertoire was profiled, and TCRdb retains in-frame clones only, with some absent. In the table there are about 45,000 clones, about 85% of which are singletons. The sample comprised peripheral blood. These receptors were obtained from a woman older than 75 with active COVID-19.

The chain is built from TRBV30 and TRBJ1-4, with unresolved D. Germline assignment: CDR1 GTSNPN and CDR2 SVGIG (reference sequence). V was trimmed by 3 bases and J by 5 bases, leaving 7 bases between them. The CDR3 loop spans 12 amino acids. The CDR3 is CAWSARNEKLFF. CDR3 bases: TGTGCCTGGAGCGCCAGGAATGAAAAACTGTTTTTT.

The CDR3 loop is CASSHGQGGNSPLHF. For the CDR3, the DNA is TGTGCCAGCAGCCATGGACAGGGCGGCAATTCACCCCTCCACTTT. This chain joins TRBV3-1 (or the pseudogene TRBV3-2) and TRBJ1-6, with 8 nucleotides matching TRBD1. V gave up 3 bases and J gave up 7 bases; unmatched junction bases: 5. CDR1 and CDR2 (germline): LGHDT, YNNKEL (reference sequence). The CDR3 has 15 residues.

The V and J genes are TRBV2 and TRBJ1-1; perhaps TRBD1 as D (6 bases). The germline V gene encodes CDR1 SNHLY and CDR2 FYNNEI. Trimming pared 8 bases from V and 0 bases from J, leaving 13 bases between. The CDR3 is 14 amino acids. The CDR3 region has the DNA TGTGCCAGCGGTCCCAGGGGATTGAACACTGAAGCTTTCTTT. It yields the protein CASGPRGLNTEAFF.

V usage is TRBV19 and J usage is TRBJ1-4; D not resolved. The CDR3 sequence is 13 residues long. Trimming stripped 4 bases from V and 8 bases from J, with 11 bases between. Germline CDR1 and CDR2: LNHDA and SQIVND (reference sequence). The DNA of the CDR3 is TGTGCCAGTAGTACCCCTCGAGGAGAAAAACTGTTTTTT. Amino acid sequence: CASSTPRGEKLFF.

This clone was observed a single time. The chain has TRBV27 and TRBJ1-5; D is possibly TRBD1 (5 bases). Looked up from germline, CDR1 is MNHEY and CDR2 is SMNVEV (reference sequence). This CDR3 is 14 amino acids long. Trimming stripped 2 bases from V and 7 bases from J, with 12 bases between. CDR3 loop: CASSLRGGVQPQHF. The CDR3 DNA is TGTGCCAGCAGTTTACGGGGGGGGGTGCAGCCCCAGCATTTT.

CDR3 region: CASSIRTGEWEKLFF. Written as DNA, the CDR3 is TGCGCCAGCAGCATCCGGACAGGGGAGTGGGAAAAACTGTTTTTT. The chain uses TRBV4-1 and TRBJ1-4; 9 bases align to TRBD1. Germline values: CDR1 MGHRA, CDR2 YSYEKL. V gave up 5 bases and J gave up 8 bases; unmatched junction bases: 9. CDR3 length: 15 amino acids.

The V and J genes are TRBV10-3 and TRBJ1-1; D is uncertain. Germline V gene data show CDR1 as ENHRY and CDR2 as SYGVKD. V was cut by 4 bases and J by 6 bases, with 12 bases left in between. The CDR3 is 13 amino acids. The CDR3 nucleotides read TGTGCCATCAGTGCGGTTGGGCTCTCTGAAGCTTTCTTT. Protein: CAISAVGLSEAFF.

V usage is TRBV27 and J usage is TRBJ1-2, with 7 bases lining up with TRBD1. The CDR3 spans 14 residues. The germline V gene encodes CDR1 MNHEY and CDR2 SMNVEV (reference sequence). V lost 6 bases, J lost 3 bases, and 7 bases stayed unmatched. The CDR3 bases are TGTGCCAGCAGCTCCTCCGGGACAGACTATGGCTACACCTTC. Translated: CASSSSGTDYGYTF.

The chain recombines TRBV5-5 with TRBJ2-2; D perhaps matches TRBD2 (5 bases). V lost 4 bases and J lost 1, with 14 bases in between. The CDR3 has 16 amino acids. Germline V gene data show CDR1 as SGHKS and CDR2 as YYEKEE (reference sequence). In DNA, the CDR3 is TGTGCCAGCAGCCTTCTGGTGGGAGTGAACACCGGGGAGCTGTTTTTT. Residues: CASSLLVGVNTGELFF.

V and J are TRBV9 and TRBJ1-2; D is perhaps TRBD1 (5 bases). Trimming removed 2 bases at V and 7 bases at J, with 9 bases between. CDR3 length equals 12 residues. The V gene's germline CDR1 is SGDLS and CDR2 YYNGEE. The CDR3 DNA is TGTGCCAGCAGCGTTCTTGGGGCTGGCTACACCTTC. This sequence encodes CASSVLGAGYTF.